This TCR beta chain was sequenced in a study of OX40 agonist ivuxolimab in advanced cancers. Measured with immunoSEQ multiplex PCR; TCRdb has only the in-frame clones, and not every one. The sample gives tens of thousands of clones, roughly nine tenths of which show up once; approximately 12% is in the top ten. This clone occurred a few times. The source material was CD4+ or CD8+ T cells sorted from blood, sampled in a trial of the OX40 agonist ivuxolimab. The sequence derives from an adult with an advanced solid tumor such as melanoma, head and neck, liver or kidney cancer.

CDR3 sequence: CSVDPTEAFF. The CDR3 region has the DNA TGCAGCGTTGATCCCACTGAAGCTTTCTTT. This rearrangement joins TRBV29-1 to TRBJ1-1; D gene ambiguous. The CDR3 covers 10 residues. The V end lost 3 bases, the J end lost 4 bases, and 3 bases lay between the germline ends. Germline CDR1 SQVTM, CDR2 ANQGSEA.